This is a list of T cell receptor beta chains from one sample in a study of T-cell memory formation after mild COVID-19. TCRdb re-analysed the 5' RACE reads in MiXCR, keeping a single row per CDR3 protein. The table includes 530,000 or so distinct CDR3 sequences, 17% detected once. The sequenced sample was PBMCs or a T cell subset sorted from them (not recorded which). These receptors all come from an adult woman who had mild COVID-19 (a few samples of this study predate the infection). Cell type and time point are not known. Each CDR3 is given with its conserved first and last residue. Each record gives: clone size, V gene, J gene, D gene, CDR3 DNA, CDR3 protein. D genes are given only for firm matches. Size is omitted from some rows. Given values are once, few, many or a class for expanded clones.

>few|TRBV7-2|TRBJ1-2|NA
TGTGCCAGCAGCTTAGCGGCGGCCATCTACTTC
CASSLAAAIYF
>few|TRBV7-9|TRBJ1-6|NA
TGTGCCAGCAGCTTAACGGAGGGGACTTCACCCCTCCACTTT
CASSLTEGTSPLHF
>few|TRBV7-9|TRBJ2-7|TRBD2
TGTGCCAGCAGCTTAGATACGGGAGCGGGGGAGCAGTACTTC
CASSLDTGAGEQYF
>few|TRBV24-1|TRBJ2-3|NA
TGTGCCACCAGTGGAGGACCCCAGCCCCGAAATACGCAGTATTTT
CATSGGPQPRNTQYF
>NA|TRBV4-1|TRBJ2-2|NA
TGCGCCAGCAGCCAAGTGGCGGAAGGGCTCGGGGAGCTGTTTTTT
CASSQVAEGLGELFF
>once|TRBV20-1|TRBJ2-7|TRBD2
TGCAGTGCTGACTCTAGCGGCTACGAGCAGTACTTC
CSADSSGYEQYF
>NA|TRBV9|TRBJ2-3|NA
TGTGCCAGCAGCGTAGCTGGGGTGGATACGCAGTATTTT
CASSVAGVDTQYF
>NA|TRBV11-2|TRBJ2-7|TRBD1
TGTGCCAGCAGCTTGTCGGACAGGGGGACCTACGAGCAGTACTTC
CASSLSDRGTYEQYF
>many|TRBV24-1|TRBJ2-7|NA
TGTGCCACCAGTGACAACCCGGGGAGTGAGCAGTACTTC
CATSDNPGSEQYF
>few|TRBV30|TRBJ2-3|NA
TGTGCCTGGTCCTTTTCGGATACGCAGTATTTT
CAWSFSDTQYF
>few|TRBV6-4|TRBJ2-1|TRBD2
TGTGACCCAAGGAGCGGGAGAATTAAGGGGGGTTCCTACAATGAGCAGTTCTTC
CDPRSGRIKGGSYNEQFF
>few|TRBV3-2|TRBJ1-2|NA
TGTGCCAGCCCGGGGAACTACACGACGGTCCGGTATGGCTACACCTTC
CASPGNYTTVRYGYTF
>NA|TRBV20-1|TRBJ1-1|NA
TGCAGTGCTAGACCCTCCCGGCAGAACACTGAAGCTTTCTTT
CSARPSRQNTEAFF
>many|TRBV12-3/TRBV12-4|TRBJ2-5|TRBD2
TGTGCCAGCAACCTGGGACTACAAGAGACCCAGTACTTC
CASNLGLQETQYF
>few|TRBV3-1|TRBJ2-1|TRBD2
TGTGCCAGCAGCCAAGATTGGGGAGGGTTAGCGGGAGCCGACAATGAGCAGTTCTTC
CASSQDWGGLAGADNEQFF
>NA|TRBV9|TRBJ2-7|TRBD2
TGTGCCAGCAGCGTAGCGGCTAGCGGGAGAGGGGGCGAGCAGTACTTC
CASSVAASGRGGEQYF
>few|TRBV4-3|TRBJ2-7|TRBD2
TGCGCCAGCAGCCAAGCCACTAGCGGGAGCCGACTATACGAGCAGTACTTC
CASSQATSGSRLYEQYF
>many|TRBV6-6|TRBJ1-1|TRBD1
TGTGCCAGCAGTTACCTGGGACAGTCGAACACTGAAGCTTTCTTT
CASSYLGQSNTEAFF
>few|TRBV5-1|TRBJ1-5|NA
TGCGCCAGCAGCCTTGACAGGCACGACCAACTTAGCAATCAGCCCCAGCATTTT
CASSLDRHDQLSNQPQHF
>few|TRBV19|TRBJ2-3|NA
TGTGCCAGTAGTCCGACCCCATTGGATACGCAGTATTTT
CASSPTPLDTQYF
>NA|TRBV5-5|TRBJ2-1|TRBD2
TGTGCCAGCAGCTTCGTAGTAGCGGGGGATTACAATGAGCAGTTCTTC
CASSFVVAGDYNEQFF
>NA|TRBV18|TRBJ1-1|TRBD1
TGTGCCAGCTCACTGATGACAGGGGACACTGAAGCTTTCTTT
CASSLMTGDTEAFF
>few|TRBV9|TRBJ2-3|NA
TGTGCCAGCAGCGTAGCCGTCATGACCCAATCAGATACGCAGTATTTT
CASSVAVMTQSDTQYF
>NA|TRBV6-6|TRBJ1-2|NA
TGTGCCAGCAGTTCTCTGTCCCCGGCCTTTGGCTACACCTTC
CASSSLSPAFGYTF
>few|TRBV29-1|TRBJ1-2|NA
TGCAGCGTTGTGGGGTCCGGGGGCTACACCTTC
CSVVGSGGYTF
>few|TRBV15|TRBJ2-7|TRBD1
TGTGCCACCAGCAGCCCTTTCAGGGGGCGCCCCTACGAGCAGTACTTC
CATSSPFRGRPYEQYF
>few|TRBV25-1|TRBJ2-6|NA
TGTGCCAGCAGTCTCGGTCTCCCTGGGGCCAACGTCCTGACTTTC
CASSLGLPGANVLTF
>NA|TRBV12-3/TRBV12-4|TRBJ2-7|NA
TGTGCCAGCAGCCCATACAGGACCAACTACGAGCAGTACTTC
CASSPYRTNYEQYF
>few|TRBV13|TRBJ2-3|TRBD1
TGTGCCAGCAGCGAGGACAGGGAGTCGGATACGCAGTATTTT
CASSEDRESDTQYF
>few|TRBV20-1|TRBJ2-2|NA
TGCAGTGCTAGAGTCGTTCTGGGGGCACCGAACACCGGGGAGCTGTTTTTT
CSARVVLGAPNTGELFF
>NA|TRBV6-6|TRBJ1-2|TRBD1
TGTGCCAGCAGTGACCCGTCGGGACAGGTCAACTATGGCTACACCTTC
CASSDPSGQVNYGYTF
>NA|TRBV18|TRBJ2-1|NA
TGTGCCAGCTCACTCGCGGGGGCGGGATACAATGAGCAGTTCTTC
CASSLAGAGYNEQFF
>NA|TRBV11-2|TRBJ2-1|NA
TGTGCCAGCAGCTTGGGGAGGTCTAGCCTGCGCTCCTTC
CASSLGRSSLRSF
>NA|TRBV19|TRBJ2-2|NA
TGTGCCAGTAAGCCTACAGAAGGTTTTAGCACCGGGGAGCTGTTTTTT
CASKPTEGFSTGELFF
>many|TRBV5-1|TRBJ1-1|NA
TGCGCCAGCAGCTGGGGGGATGGGAGGCCGAACACTGAAGCTTTCTTT
CASSWGDGRPNTEAFF
>NA|TRBV4-3|TRBJ1-1|NA
TGCGCCAGCAGCCGAGGCCGGGCCCCGTATCCCGAAGCTTTCTTT
CASSRGRAPYPEAFF
>NA|TRBV6-5|TRBJ2-7|TRBD1
TGTGCCAGCAGTCGACAGGGCTTTGGCCACGAGCAGTACTTC
CASSRQGFGHEQYF
>NA|TRBV5-1|TRBJ2-4|NA
TGCGCCAGCAGGCCCGGGACAACCAAAAACATTCAGTACTTC
CASRPGTTKNIQYF
>NA|TRBV5-1|TRBJ1-4|NA
TGCGCCAGCAGCTTGACCTCAGGAAATGAAAAACTGTTTTTT
CASSLTSGNEKLFF
>few|TRBV7-2|TRBJ2-2|NA
TGTGCCAGCAGCACGAGTGACGGGGAGCTGTTTTTT
CASSTSDGELFF